The 31 T cell receptor beta chains listed next were all sequenced from one sample in a study of graft-versus-host responses after intestinal transplantation. Some clones are missing from TCRdb's copy, which holds only in-frame ones; the method was immunoSEQ multiplex PCR. Of about 47,000 clones listed, roughly 91% are singletons. The sequencing used PBMCs, collected 750 to 800 days after a first intestinal transplant, on the day of a second. The receptor source for this set is a human patient who received an intestinal transplant, so some T cells may come from the graft donor.

The chain couples TRBV7-8 to TRBJ2-5; no firm D call. The DNA end lines up better with TRBJ2-7; the J call may be wrong. Per germline, CDR1 SGHVS and CDR2 FQNEAQ. The CDR3 spans 14 residues. As DNA, the CDR3 is TGTGCCAGCAGCAAAAGTGGGGATATCTACGAGCAGTACTTC. It yields the protein CASSKSGDIYEQYF.

The rearrangement uses TRBV7-9 and TRBJ1-1; D call uncertain. The germline V gene encodes CDR1 SEHNR and CDR2 FQNEAQ (reference sequence). This CDR3 comprises 18 residues. V lost 5 bases, J lost 0 bases, and 22 bases lay in between. In DNA form, the CDR3 reads TGTGCCAGCAGCCCAGACGTCCAGGAATTCAATCTGAACACTGAAGCTTTCTTT. Its protein product is CASSPDVQEFNLNTEAFF.

The chain is built from TRBV7-6 and TRBJ2-1; 13 bases align to TRBD2. With V trimmed by 10 bases and J by 10 bases, 10 bases remained unmatched. CDR3 size: 14 residues. CDR1 SGHVS and CDR2 FNYEAQ come from the germline V gene. The CDR3 sequence: CATGTSGAIGEQFF. CDR3 nucleotides: TGTGCCACCGGGACTAGCGGGGCAATCGGGGAGCAGTTCTTC.

The chain is built from TRBV5-1 and TRBJ2-3; 8 bases match TRBD1. Looked up from germline, CDR1 is SGHRS and CDR2 is YFSETQ. Trimming took 1 base from V and 2 from J; bases not matched to a gene: 6. The CDR3 contains 16 residues. The CDR3 DNA reads TGCGCCAGCAGCTTGACCCAGGGGGCCTCCACAGATACGCAGTATTTT. Its protein product is CASSLTQGASTDTQYF.

The chain couples TRBV19 to TRBJ2-2; D is possibly TRBD2 (5 bases). The CDR3 consists of 15 residues. V was pared by 9 bases and J by 6 bases, with 20 bases between. Looked up from germline, CDR1 is LNHDA and CDR2 is SQIVND (reference sequence). Here the CDR3 DNA reads TGTGCCAGCGGCCGGACTCGTTTGGTAGCCGGGGAGCTGTTTTTT. It specifies CASGRTRLVAGELFF.

The chain recombines TRBV6-6 with TRBJ2-5; D remains ambiguous. Germline values: CDR1 MNHNY, CDR2 SVGAGI (reference sequence). This CDR3 is built from 13 residues. With 0 bases removed from V and 0 bases from J, the gap between germline ends came to 2 bases. As DNA, the CDR3 is TGTGCCAGCAGTTACTCGGACCAAGAGACCCAGTACTTC. The encoded protein is CASSYSDQETQYF.

This sequence joins TRBV27 and TRBJ2-2; tentative D call: TRBD2 (6 bases). Trimming took off 5 bases at V and 6 bases at J, with 16 bases between the two ends. The CDR3 totals 15 residues. The germline gives CDR1 MNHEY, CDR2 SMNVEV (reference sequence). The CDR3, as DNA: TGTGCCAGCAGTCCCGATCGGAGGGACGCCGGGGAGCTGTTTTTT. Protein sequence: CASSPDRRDAGELFF.

The chain couples TRBV18 to TRBJ2-2, with D possibly being TRBD2 (5 bases). The germline V and J ends were trimmed by 4 bases and 4 bases, with 10 bases remaining between them. Germline V gene sequence: CDR1 KGHSH, CDR2 LQKENI. This CDR3 is built from 14 residues. DNA of the CDR3: TGTGCCAGCTCACTAAACGAGGGCACCGGGGAGCTGTTTTTT. This gives the protein CASSLNEGTGELFF.

This sequence joins TRBV20-1 and TRBJ2-5, with D maybe TRBD2 (5 bases). CDR1 DFQATT and CDR2 SNEGSKA come from the germline V gene (reference sequence). The V end lost 6 bases, the J end lost 4 bases, and 9 bases lay between the germline ends. The CDR3 is made up of 11 amino acids. The CDR3 DNA reads as TGCAGTGCGAGGGCCGGAGAGACCCAGTACTTC. This gives the protein CSARAGETQYF.

This rearrangement joins TRBV5-1 to TRBJ2-1; no definite D call. The germline V and J ends were trimmed by 0 bases and 6 bases, with 7 bases remaining between them. The germline CDR1 and CDR2 sequences are SGHRS and YFSETQ. There are 13 residues in the CDR3. In DNA, the CDR3 is TGCGCCAGCAGCTTGGCCGTAAGCAATGAGCAGTTCTTC. It translates to CASSLAVSNEQFF.

The chain is built from TRBV7-9 and TRBJ2-4, with 8 nucleotides matching TRBD1. Germline V gene lookup returns CDR1 SEHNR and CDR2 FQNEAQ (reference sequence). This CDR3 contains 15 residues. The J segment lost 12 bases and the V segment lost 0 bases, leaving 10 bases of the junction unmatched. The CDR3 region is CASSLAGTGPASQYF. In nucleotides, the CDR3 is TGTGCCAGCAGCTTAGCCGGGACAGGCCCCGCGTCTCAGTACTTC.

The chain combines TRBV15 with TRBJ1-3; 8 nucleotides line up with TRBD1. The CDR3 length is 19 residues. CDR1 is LNHNV, CDR2 YYDKDF, per germline (reference sequence). J gave up 0 bases and V 1 base, and 11 bases lay outside the gene matches. The CDR3 region is CATSRVLGQGARSGNTIYF. DNA for the CDR3: TGTGCCACCAGCAGAGTATTAGGTCAGGGGGCACGCTCTGGAAACACCATATATTTT. Supplemented by reference TRBV15 and TRBJ1-3, the full variable domain reads DAMVIQNPRYQVTQFGKPVTLSCSQTLNHNVMYWYQQKSSQAPKLLFHYYDKDFNNEADTPDNFQSRRPNTSFCFLDIRSPGLGDTAMYLCATSRVLGQGARSGNTIYFGEGSWLTVV.

The chain has TRBV9 and TRBJ1-1, with TRBD1 as a possible D gene (6 bases). V was cut by 4 bases and J by 2 bases, with 15 bases left in between. CDR1 is SGDLS, CDR2 YYNGEE, per germline. This CDR3 is 15 amino acids long. CDR3: CASSPLGAQNTEAFF. CDR3 DNA sequence: TGTGCCAGCAGCCCCCTGGGGGCGCAAAACACTGAAGCTTTCTTT.

V usage is TRBV6-5 and J usage is TRBJ1-6; the D gene is possibly TRBD1 (5 bases). The germline gives CDR1 MNHEY, CDR2 SVGAGI. V was shortened by 0 bases and J by 2 bases, with 5 bases between the two germline ends. The CDR3 has 15 residues. CDR3: CASSYSGPYNSPLHF. The DNA for the CDR3 is TGTGCCAGCAGTTACTCGGGACCCTATAATTCACCCCTCCACTTT.

J is TRBJ1-1 and V is TRBV7-3; D remains unclear. In germline, CDR1 is SGHTA, CDR2 FQGTGA. V was clipped by 5 bases and J by 7 bases, with 14 bases between them. This CDR3 has 13 amino acids. CDR3 in DNA: TGTGCCAGCAGCCCCACGAAGGATAGTGAAGCTTTCTTT. Its protein is CASSPTKDSEAFF.

This chain links TRBV6-5 with TRBJ2-7, with 12 nucleotides matching TRBD1. The CDR3 totals 15 residues. Germline CDR1 reads MNHEY; CDR2 reads SVGAGI. Trimming took 3 bases from V and 5 from J; bases not matched to a gene: 5. CDR3 sequence: CASSYGDRGLDEQYF. The CDR3 coding sequence is TGTGCCAGCAGTTATGGGGACAGGGGGCTTGACGAGCAGTACTTC.

The CDR3 DNA reads as TGTGCCAGCAGACGTTCTACCCTTAGCGGCTCCTACGAGCAGTACTTC. This codes for CASRRSTLSGSYEQYF. V usage is TRBV27 and J usage is TRBJ2-7; TRBD2 might be the D (6 bases). V gave up 6 bases and J gave up 0 bases, with 18 bases separating them. This CDR3 spans 16 amino acids. The V gene's germline CDR1 is MNHEY and CDR2 SMNVEV (reference sequence).

J is TRBJ2-7 and V is TRBV5-6, with D unresolved. This CDR3 is 12 amino acids long. Germline loops: CDR1 SGHDT, CDR2 YYEEEE. Trimming took off 4 bases at V and 3 bases at J, with 8 bases between the two ends. DNA of the CDR3: TGTGCCAGCAGCCCGTCAAACTACGAGCAGTACTTC. It specifies CASSPSNYEQYF.

On this clone itself: Mismatch with germline at one junction end may stem from a read error. V gene TRBV13 combines with J gene TRBJ2-1; 10 positions agree with TRBD2. CDR3 length: 17 amino acids. The germline gives CDR1 PRHDT, CDR2 FYEKMQ (reference sequence). CDR3 bases: TGTGCCCGCAGCGTGAGATTAGGACTAGCGGTGTACAATGAGCAGTTCTTC. Protein sequence: CARSVRLGLAVYNEQFF.

The V gene is TRBV28, the J gene TRBJ1-5; 9 bases are shared with TRBD1. With 2 bases clipped from V and 2 bases from J, the junction kept 4 bases outside the gene matches. This CDR3 has 16 residues. Germline CDR1 MDHEN, CDR2 SYDVKM. In nucleotides, the CDR3 is TGTGCCAGCAGTTTAGAACAGGGGGCGCGCAATCAGCCCCAGCATTTT. It encodes CASSLEQGARNQPQHF.

This chain links TRBV23-1 with TRBJ2-7, with 8 bases fitting TRBD1. Being an ORF, TRBV23-1 has a function that is uncertain. This CDR3 spans 15 amino acids. The trim removed 4 bases at V and 4 bases at J, leaving 9 bases unmatched. The DNA of the CDR3 is TGCGCCAGCAGTCTACAGCCAGGGGGCGGGTACGAGCAGTACTTC. Its protein product is CASSLQPGGGYEQYF.

This chain uses TRBV19 with TRBJ1-2; TRBD1 agrees at 7 bases. Per the germline V gene, CDR1 is LNHDA and CDR2 is SQIVND (reference sequence). Trimming removed 8 bases from V and 6 bases from J; junction bases left unmatched: 9. The CDR3 runs to 13 residues. The CDR3 bases are TGTGCCAGTCACTTGCAGGGGGGTAATGGCTACACCTTC. Encoded protein: CASHLQGGNGYTF. Combining the CDR3 with reference TRBV19 and TRBJ1-2 gives the whole variable domain DGGITQSPKYLFRKEGQNVTLSCEQNLNHDAMYWYRQDPGQGLRLIYYSQIVNDFQKGDIAEGYSVSREKKESFPLTVTSAQKNPTAFYLCASHLQGGNGYTFGSGTRLTVV.

J is TRBJ2-1 and V is TRBV30, with 9 bases fitting TRBD2. Germline CDR1 is GTSNPN and CDR2 is SVGIG (reference sequence). CDR3 length equals 12 residues. This chain's CDR3 is CALAGAYNEQFF. The CDR3 bases are TGTGCGTTAGCGGGAGCCTACAATGAGCAGTTCTTC. Full variable domain (outside the CDR3, taken from reference TRBV30 and TRBJ2-1): SQTIHQWPATLVQPVGSPLSLECTVEGTSNPNLYWYRQAAGRGLQLLFYSVGIGQISSEVPQNLSASRPQDRQFILSSKKLLLSDSGFYLCALAGAYNEQFFGPGTRLTVL.

The chain has TRBV5-6 and TRBJ1-3, with D uncertain. The CDR3 totals 13 residues. Germline V lookup: CDR1 SGHDT, CDR2 YYEEEE. With 7 bases removed from V and 0 bases from J, the gap between germline ends came to 8 bases. CDR3 in amino acids: CASLRSSGNTIYF. CDR3 coding DNA: TGTGCCAGCTTGAGGTCCTCTGGAAACACCATATATTTT.

The rearrangement joins TRBV9 to TRBJ1-4; 8 bases map to TRBD1. CDR3 length: 16 residues. Germline lookup yields CDR1 SGDLS and CDR2 YYNGEE. V lost 3 bases, J lost 5 bases, and 9 bases stayed unmatched. The CDR3, as DNA: TGTGCCAGCAGCGCGGACCAGGGGGCGTTGAATGAAAAACTGTTTTTT. It yields the protein CASSADQGALNEKLFF.

The chain has TRBV5-1 and TRBJ1-4; D gene uncertain. Germline V gene lookup returns CDR1 SGHRS and CDR2 YFSETQ. The ends were cut back, 0 bases at V and 12 bases at J, with 9 bases in the middle. The length of the CDR3 is 12 residues. CDR3: CASSLDVGELFF. The CDR3 DNA reads TGCGCCAGCAGCTTGGACGTCGGAGAACTGTTTTTT.

The CDR3 protein is CASSPRVPYSNQPQHF. CDR3 sequence (DNA): TGTGCCAGCAGTCCCCGGGTTCCATATAGCAATCAGCCCCAGCATTTT. This sequence joins TRBV27 and TRBJ1-5; D not certain. Germline CDR1 MNHEY, CDR2 SMNVEV (reference sequence). Trimming stripped 5 bases from V and 0 bases from J, with 14 bases between. The CDR3 sequence is 16 residues long.

The V call is TRBV5-5, the J call TRBJ2-7; a weak D match, TRBD1 (6 bases). Germline V gives CDR1 SGHKS, CDR2 YYEKEE (reference sequence). V gave up 2 bases and J gave up 1 base, with 13 bases separating them. This CDR3 contains 15 residues. This chain's CDR3 is CASSLGAGVSYEQYF. The CDR3 bases are TGTGCCAGCAGCTTAGGGGCAGGGGTTTCCTACGAGCAGTACTTC.

V and J are TRBV29-1 and TRBJ1-1; D uncertain. The CDR3 is 13 amino acids. Germline V gene data show CDR1 as SQVTM and CDR2 as ANQGSEA. V gave up 3 bases and J gave up 1 base, with 9 bases separating them. The CDR3 loop reads CSVEAQQNTEAFF. Written as DNA, the CDR3 is TGCAGCGTTGAGGCACAGCAGAACACTGAAGCTTTCTTT.

V gene TRBV6-5 combines with J gene TRBJ1-6, with D maybe TRBD1 (5 bases). The CDR3 extends over 14 amino acids. The germline gives CDR1 MNHEY, CDR2 SVGAGI. Trimming left V 2 bases short and J 8 bases short, with 10 bases between. For the CDR3, the DNA is TGTGCCAGCAGTTACCAGGGAAGGGATTCACCCCTCCACTTT. Protein sequence: CASSYQGRDSPLHF.

V and J are TRBV21-1 and TRBJ2-3; the table's D call TRBD2 went unverified against the DNA. TRBV21-1 is shown as a pseudogene. The CDR3 runs to 17 residues. DNA of the CDR3: TGTGCCAGCAGCAAAGTCCCGGGGGGGGCTAGCACAGATACGCAGTATTTT. Translation gives CASSKVPGGASTDTQYF.